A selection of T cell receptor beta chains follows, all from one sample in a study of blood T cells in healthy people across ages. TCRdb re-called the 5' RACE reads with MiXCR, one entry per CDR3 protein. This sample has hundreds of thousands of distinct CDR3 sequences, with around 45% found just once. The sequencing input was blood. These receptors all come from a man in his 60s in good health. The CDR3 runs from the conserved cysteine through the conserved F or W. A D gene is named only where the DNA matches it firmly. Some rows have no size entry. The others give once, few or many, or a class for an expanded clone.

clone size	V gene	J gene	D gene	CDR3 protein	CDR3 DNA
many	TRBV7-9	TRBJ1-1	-	CASSAQDRNEAFF	TGTGCCAGCAGCGCTCAAGACAGGAATGAAGCTTTCTTT
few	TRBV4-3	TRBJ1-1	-	CASSQEFPLYTEAFF	TGCGCCAGCAGCCAAGAGTTCCCCCTCTACACTGAAGCTTTCTTT
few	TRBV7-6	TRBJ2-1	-	CASSRRTGQYNEQFF	TGTGCCAGCAGCCGCAGAACGGGGCAATACAATGAGCAGTTCTTC
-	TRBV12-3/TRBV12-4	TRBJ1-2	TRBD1	CASRGGPGYTF	TGTGCCAGCAGAGGGGGCCCTGGCTACACCTTC
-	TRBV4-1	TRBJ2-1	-	CASSPGDGDEQFF	TGCGCCAGCAGCCCCGGCGACGGGGATGAGCAGTTCTTC
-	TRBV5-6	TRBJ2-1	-	CASSLVSKNEQFF	TGTGCCAGCAGCTTGGTGTCCAAAAATGAGCAGTTCTTC
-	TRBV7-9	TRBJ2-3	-	CASSIRGAPGQYF	TGTGCCAGCAGCATACGGGGCGCTCCGGGGCAGTATTTT
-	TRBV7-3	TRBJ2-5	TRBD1	CASGPRQGHSSGHGGETQYF	TGTGCCAGCGGACCCCGACAGGGACATTCTTCAGGACATGGCGGAGAGACCCAGTACTTC
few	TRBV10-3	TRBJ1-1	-	CAISVGAAMNTEAFF	TGTGCCATCAGTGTGGGGGCCGCCATGAACACTGAAGCTTTCTTT
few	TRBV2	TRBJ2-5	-	CATKSSTSQETQYF	TGTGCCACCAAAAGTAGTACTAGCCAAGAGACCCAGTACTTC
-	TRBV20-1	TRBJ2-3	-	CSARYVRSITDTQYF	TGCAGTGCCAGATACGTCAGGAGCATTACAGATACGCAGTATTTT
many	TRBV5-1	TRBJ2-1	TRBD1	CASSGEDRGLESYNEQFF	TGCGCCAGCAGTGGGGAGGACAGGGGGCTTGAATCCTACAATGAGCAGTTCTTC
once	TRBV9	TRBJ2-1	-	CASSVGAGVYNEQFF	TGTGCCAGCAGCGTAGGGGCAGGGGTCTACAATGAGCAGTTCTTC
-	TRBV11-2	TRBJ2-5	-	CASSLEGFEETQYF	TGTGCCAGCAGCTTAGAGGGGTTCGAAGAGACCCAGTACTTC
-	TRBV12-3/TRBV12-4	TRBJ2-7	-	CASSLVGIDEQYF	TGTGCCAGCAGTTTAGTGGGGATCGACGAGCAGTACTTC
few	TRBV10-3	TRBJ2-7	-	CAISEGLRGGQTREQYF	TGTGCCATCAGTGAGGGCTTAAGGGGGGGCCAAACCCGCGAGCAGTACTTC
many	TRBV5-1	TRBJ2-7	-	CASSDGASYEQYF	TGCGCCAGCAGTGACGGGGCCTCCTACGAGCAGTACTTC
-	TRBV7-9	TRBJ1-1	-	CASSFRGGRDTEAFF	TGTGCCAGCAGCTTCAGGGGCGGGCGGGACACTGAAGCTTTCTTT
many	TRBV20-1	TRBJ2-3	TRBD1	CSARGVINRDSNTDTQYF	TGCAGTGCTAGAGGAGTAATAAACCGGGACAGCAACACAGATACGCAGTATTTT
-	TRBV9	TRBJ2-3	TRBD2	CASSRTSILDTQYF	TGTGCCAGCAGCCGGACTAGCATTTTGGATACGCAGTATTTT
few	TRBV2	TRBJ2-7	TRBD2	CASSVIGEGEQYF	TGTGCCAGCAGTGTGATTGGGGAGGGCGAGCAGTACTTC
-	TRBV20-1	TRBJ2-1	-	CSARSVRQRGGEQFF	TGCAGTGCTAGGAGCGTTCGACAGCGTGGTGGTGAGCAGTTCTTC
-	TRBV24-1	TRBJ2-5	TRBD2	CATSDSGLAPETQYF	TGTGCCACCAGTGACTCCGGACTAGCCCCAGAGACCCAGTACTTC
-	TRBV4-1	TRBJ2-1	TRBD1	CASSQDPQGIDEQFF	TGCGCCAGCAGCCAAGATCCACAGGGGATCGATGAGCAGTTCTTC
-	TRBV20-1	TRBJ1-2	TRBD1	CSARLPTGGFGYTF	TGCAGTGCTAGACTTCCGACAGGGGGCTTTGGCTACACCTTC
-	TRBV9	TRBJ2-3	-	CASSVSRGDTQYF	TGTGCCAGCAGCGTTTCTCGAGGAGATACGCAGTATTTT
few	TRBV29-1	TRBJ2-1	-	CSVEVGGSSGEQFF	TGCAGCGTTGAGGTAGGGGGCTCTAGCGGGGAGCAGTTCTTC
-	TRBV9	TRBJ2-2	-	CASSVEANTGELFF	TGTGCCAGCAGCGTTGAGGCGAACACCGGGGAGCTGTTTTTT
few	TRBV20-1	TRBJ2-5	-	CSASVFDWKGPETQYF	TGCAGTGCTAGCGTATTCGACTGGAAGGGCCCGGAGACCCAGTACTTC
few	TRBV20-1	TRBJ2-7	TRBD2	CSAKETSGGPYEQYF	TGCAGTGCTAAGGAGACTAGCGGGGGCCCCTACGAGCAGTACTTC
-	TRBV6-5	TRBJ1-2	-	CASSYGQGYYGYTF	TGTGCCAGCAGTTACGGCCAGGGGTACTATGGCTACACCTTC
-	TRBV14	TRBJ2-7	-	CASSQAAGKTYEQYF	TGTGCCAGCAGCCAAGCGGCGGGGAAAACCTACGAGCAGTACTTC
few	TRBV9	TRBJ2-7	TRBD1	CASSVDPGGYEQYF	TGTGCCAGCAGCGTAGATCCAGGGGGCTACGAGCAGTACTTC
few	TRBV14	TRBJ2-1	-	CASSPRDHNEQFF	TGTGCCAGCAGCCCTAGGGACCACAATGAGCAGTTCTTC
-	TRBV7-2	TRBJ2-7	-	CASSPTRSGAEQYF	TGTGCCAGCAGCCCCACCCGGTCAGGGGCCGAGCAGTACTTC
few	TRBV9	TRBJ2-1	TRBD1	CATSQGSSYNEQFF	TGTGCCACTTCACAGGGGAGCTCCTACAATGAGCAGTTCTTC
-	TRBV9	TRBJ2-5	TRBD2	CASSPRSGGARGETQYF	TGTGCCAGCAGCCCCCGTAGCGGGGGGGCTCGAGGAGAGACCCAGTACTTC
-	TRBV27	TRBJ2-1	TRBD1	CASSPNPTGDDEQFF	TGTGCCAGCAGTCCAAACCCAACAGGGGACGATGAGCAGTTCTTC
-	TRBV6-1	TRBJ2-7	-	CASSETYSYEQYF	TGTGCCAGCAGTGAAACCTACTCCTACGAGCAGTACTTC
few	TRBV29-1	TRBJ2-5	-	CSVGSRDGGKTQYF	TGCAGCGTTGGTAGCAGGGACGGCGGAAAGACCCAGTACTTC
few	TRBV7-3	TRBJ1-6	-	CASSFTGNSPLHF	TGTGCCAGCAGCTTTACAGGGAATTCACCCCTCCACTTT
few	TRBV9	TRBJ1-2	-	CASSAGHPNYGYTF	TGTGCCAGCAGCGCGGGACACCCGAACTATGGCTACACCTTC
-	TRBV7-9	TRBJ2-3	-	CASSSWAGTRTDTQYF	TGTGCCAGCAGCTCCTGGGCGGGGACCCGCACAGATACGCAGTATTTT
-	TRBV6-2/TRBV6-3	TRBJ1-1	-	CASSYRMGVTEAFF	TGTGCCAGCAGCTATAGAATGGGGGTGACTGAAGCTTTCTTT
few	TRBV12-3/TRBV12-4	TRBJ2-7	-	CASSLDKTGLNEQYF	TGTGCCAGCAGTTTAGATAAGACAGGTTTGAATGAGCAGTACTTC
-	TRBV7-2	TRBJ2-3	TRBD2	CASRGEGGTDTQYF	TGTGCCAGCAGGGGGGAGGGTGGTACAGATACGCAGTATTTT
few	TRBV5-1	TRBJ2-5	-	CASSRTAGLRETQYF	TGCGCCAGCAGCCGGACCGCAGGGTTGAGGGAGACCCAGTACTTC
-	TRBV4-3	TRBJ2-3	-	CASSQARVTDTQYF	TGCGCCAGCAGCCAGGCTCGGGTGACAGATACGCAGTATTTT
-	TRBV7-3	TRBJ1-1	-	CASSEVGQNTEAFF	TGTGCCAGCAGCGAAGTGGGCCAGAACACTGAAGCTTTCTTT
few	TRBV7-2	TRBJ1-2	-	CASSLATESNYGYTF	TGTGCCAGCAGCTTAGCGACGGAGTCGAACTATGGCTACACCTTC
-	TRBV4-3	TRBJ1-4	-	CASSRTLQVPNEKLFF	TGCGCCAGCAGCCGAACCCTACAGGTCCCTAATGAAAAACTGTTTTTT
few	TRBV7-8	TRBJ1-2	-	CASSLVGGAVGGYTF	TGTGCCAGCAGCTTAGTTGGCGGGGCGGTAGGAGGCTACACCTTC